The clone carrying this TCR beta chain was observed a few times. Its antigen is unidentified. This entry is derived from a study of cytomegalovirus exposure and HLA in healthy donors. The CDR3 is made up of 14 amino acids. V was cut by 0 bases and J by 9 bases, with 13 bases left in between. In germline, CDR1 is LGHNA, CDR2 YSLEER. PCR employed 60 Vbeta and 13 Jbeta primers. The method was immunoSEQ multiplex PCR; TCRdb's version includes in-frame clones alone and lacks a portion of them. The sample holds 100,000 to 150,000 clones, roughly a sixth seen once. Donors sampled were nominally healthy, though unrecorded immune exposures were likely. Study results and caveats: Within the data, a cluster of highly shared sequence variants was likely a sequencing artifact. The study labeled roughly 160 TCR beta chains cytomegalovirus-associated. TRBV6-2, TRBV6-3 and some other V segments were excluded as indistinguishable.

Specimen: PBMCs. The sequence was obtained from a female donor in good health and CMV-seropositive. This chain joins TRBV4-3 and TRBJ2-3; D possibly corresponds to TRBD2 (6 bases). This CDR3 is CASSQERRRGTQYF. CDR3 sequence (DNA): TGCGCCAGCAGCCAAGAACGGAGGCGGGGAACGCAGTATTTT.